A single sample gave rise to the 8 T cell receptor beta chains below, sequenced in a study of molecular identifiers for immune sequencing clone quantification (dated by TCRdb to 2016 to 2018). The library was produced with PCR. TCRdb shows the sequencer as Illumina HiSeq 4000. The public sequencing data were trimmed at Q25 with fastp and processed into clonotypes with MiXCR by TCRdb, which kept only in-frame beta chains. Each entry is one CDR3 protein sequence, shown with its most common DNA and genes. Recorded for this sample are more than 70,000 distinct CDR3 sequences; around 20% of them occurred a single time. Approximately 1% of the sample rests with the top ten. Material for sequencing was naive CD8+ T cells from blood, with Jurkat cell RNA spiked in. This sample's cell subset or site label indicates: FACS-sorted CD8+CD4-CCR7+CD45RA+ naive T cells. The receptors here all came from a human donor in good health. Some libraries in this study had Jurkat cell RNA spiked in.

In its sample, this clonotype was seen once. A much larger clonotype is one base distant, so this may be a read error. The chain joins TRBV6-5 to TRBJ2-1; D perhaps matches TRBD1 (5 bases). The CDR3 runs to 13 residues. CDR1 is MNHEY and CDR2 is SVGAGI in the germline V gene. This CDR3 reads CVSSYGRDNEQFF. CDR3 nucleotides: TGTGTCAGCAGTTACGGCAGGGACAATGAGCAGTTCTTC.

This clonotype came up many times. The J gene is TRBJ2-3, the V gene TRBV10-2, with 9 nucleotides matching TRBD2. V was pared by 7 bases and J by 5 bases, with 4 bases of the junction left unmatched. The CDR3 length is 13 residues. The V gene's germline CDR1 is WSHSY and CDR2 SAAADI. CDR3 sequence reads: CASNGGGVDTQYF. For the CDR3, the DNA is TGCGCCAGCAATGGCGGGGGGGTAGATACGCAGTATTTT.

This clonotype has ten or more counts. V gene TRBV27 combines with J gene TRBJ2-3; D is undetermined. V was pared by 1 base and J by 0 bases, with 5 bases between. The CDR3 length is 14 residues. The V gene's germline CDR1 is MNHEY and CDR2 SMNVEV (reference sequence). CDR3 loop: CASSLFYSTDTQYF. CDR3 DNA: TGTGCCAGCAGTTTATTTTATAGCACAGATACGCAGTATTTT.

This clonotype was observed many times. CDR3 nucleotide sequence: TGTGCCAGCAGTTACACCCTAAGCAATCAGCCCCAGCATTTT. This translates into CASSYTLSNQPQHF. This chain uses TRBV6-2 or TRBV6-3 with TRBJ1-5, with no clear D. Germline V gene data show CDR1 as MNHEY and CDR2 as SVGEGT. CDR3 size: 14 residues. With 2 bases removed from V and 1 base from J, the gap between germline ends came to 6 bases.

Points on this clonotype: One base away lies a much larger clone, so this may be a sequencing read error. The chain joins TRBV4-1 to TRBJ1-1; TRBD1 might be the D (6 bases). This CDR3 spans 14 amino acids. CDR1 and CDR2 from the germline V gene are MGHRA and YSYEKL. The CDR3 is CAGSSRQDVEEAFF. CDR3 coding DNA: TGCGCCGGCAGCTCCAGACAGGATGTTGAGGAAGCTTTCTTT.

The sample holds many counts of this clonotype. The chain uses TRBV7-9 and TRBJ2-7; D unresolved. This CDR3 spans 12 amino acids. With 5 bases removed from V and 6 bases from J, the gap between germline ends came to 11 bases. The V gene's germline CDR1 is SEHNR and CDR2 FQNEAQ (reference sequence). The CDR3 DNA reads as TGTGCCAGCAGCCCAAAGGCTGGCGAGCAGTACTTC. Residues: CASSPKAGEQYF.

This clonotype was counted ten times or more. Written as DNA, the CDR3 is TGTGCCAGCAGCTTGGGGCCGGGACAGAGTTCCTACGAGCAGTACTTC. Its protein is CASSLGPGQSSYEQYF. The chain recombines TRBV5-4 with TRBJ2-7; 7 bases align to TRBD1. This CDR3 has 16 amino acids. The V gene's germline CDR1 is SGHNT and CDR2 YYREEE (reference sequence). Trimming took 0 bases from V and 1 from J; bases not matched to a gene: 7.

At least ten counts were recorded for this clonotype. V and J are TRBV29-1 and TRBJ2-7; the D is unclear. The CDR3 extends over 11 amino acids. V gave up 1 base and J gave up 2 bases, with 3 bases separating them. Germline values: CDR1 SQVTM, CDR2 ANQGSEA. The CDR3 protein is CSVEGAYEQYF. Written as DNA, the CDR3 is TGCAGCGTTGAAGGTGCCTACGAGCAGTACTTC.